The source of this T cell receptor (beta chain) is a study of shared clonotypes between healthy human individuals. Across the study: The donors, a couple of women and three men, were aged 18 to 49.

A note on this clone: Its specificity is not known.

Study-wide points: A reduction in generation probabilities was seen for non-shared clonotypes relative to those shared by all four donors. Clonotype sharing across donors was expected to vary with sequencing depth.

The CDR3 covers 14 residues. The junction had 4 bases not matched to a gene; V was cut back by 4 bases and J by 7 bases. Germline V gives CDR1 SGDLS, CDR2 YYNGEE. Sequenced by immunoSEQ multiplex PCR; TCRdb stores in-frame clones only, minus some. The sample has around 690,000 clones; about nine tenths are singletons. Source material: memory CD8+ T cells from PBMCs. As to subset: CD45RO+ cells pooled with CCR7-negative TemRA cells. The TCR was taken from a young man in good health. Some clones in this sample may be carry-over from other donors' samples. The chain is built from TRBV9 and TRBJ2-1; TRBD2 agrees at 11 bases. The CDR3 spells CASSLAGGGNEQFF. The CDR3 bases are TGTGCCAGCAGCCTAGCGGGAGGTGGAAATGAGCAGTTCTTC.